This is a list of T cell receptor beta chains from one sample in a study of blood T cell repertoires in COVID-19. Sequencing used immunoSEQ multiplex PCR; TCRdb keeps in-frame clones, though not all of them. The table has fewer than 200,000 clones, over 80% seen once. The sequenced sample consisted of peripheral blood. The source is a woman aged 70-85 years with COVID-19, enrolled during active disease. CDR3s include the opening cysteine and the closing phenylalanine or tryptophan. A D gene is named only where the DNA matches it firmly. Clone size, where shown, is once, few, many, or a class for clones that have expanded.

j_call	clone_size	d_call	v_call	cdr3_aa	cdr3_nt
TRBJ1-3	-	TRBD1	TRBV12-5	CASGFTTGARGNTIYF	TGTGCTAGTGGTTTTACGACAGGGGCGAGGGGAAACACCATATATTTT
TRBJ1-2	-	TRBD1	TRBV4-1	CASSPTGGFYGYTF	TGCGCCAGCAGCCCCACAGGGGGATTCTATGGCTACACCTTC
TRBJ2-7	-	-	TRBV7-9	CASTRGYEQYF	TGTGCCAGCACTCGGGGGTACGAGCAGTACTTC
TRBJ1-5	-	-	TRBV12-3/TRBV12-4	CASSQGSNQPQHF	TGTGCCAGCAGCCAGGGGTCCAATCAGCCCCAGCATTTT
TRBJ2-7	-	TRBD2	TRBV6-1	CASSHSGGYEQYF	TGTGCCAGCAGTCATAGCGGGGGCTACGAGCAGTACTTC
TRBJ2-1	-	TRBD2	TRBV9	CASSETSGQSEQFF	TGTGCCAGCAGCGAAACTAGCGGTCAGAGTGAGCAGTTCTTC
TRBJ1-1	few	-	TRBV2	CASLMEALNTEAFF	TGTGCCTCCCTAATGGAGGCCTTGAACACTGAAGCTTTCTTT
TRBJ2-3	-	TRBD2	TRBV29-1	CSVCRSTSADTQYF	TGCAGCGTTTGTCGTTCCACTAGCGCAGATACGCAGTATTTT
TRBJ2-4	-	-	TRBV30	CAWNPRSVTKNIQYF	TGTGCCTGGAACCCCCGGAGTGTTACCAAAAACATTCAGTACTTC
TRBJ2-2	-	TRBD2	TRBV6-1	CASSGGLAGEGAGELFF	TGTGCCAGCAGTGGCGGACTAGCGGGAGAAGGCGCCGGGGAGCTGTTTTTT
TRBJ2-3	-	TRBD1	TRBV24-1	CATSDRTGGTDTQYF	TGTGCCACCAGTGATCGGACAGGGGGCACAGATACGCAGTATTTT
TRBJ1-5	-	TRBD1	TRBV28	CASSLVDRGRNQPQHF	TGTGCCAGCAGTTTAGTTGACAGGGGTCGCAATCAGCCCCAGCATTTT
TRBJ2-2	-	-	TRBV7-3	CASSRRLVGELFF	TGTGCCAGCAGCCGGCGACTAGTGGGGGAGCTGTTTTTT
TRBJ2-1	-	TRBD2	TRBV28	CASSFGGWSGSRNEQFF	TGTGCCAGCAGTTTCGGGGGGTGGAGCGGGAGTCGGAATGAGCAGTTCTTC
TRBJ2-1	once	TRBD2	TRBV7-2	CASSFIAGPRGNEQFF	TGTGCCAGCAGCTTTATAGCGGGACCGAGGGGCAATGAGCAGTTCTTC
TRBJ1-5	-	-	TRBV19	CASEWYPRNQPQHF	TGTGCCAGTGAGTGGTACCCTCGGAATCAGCCCCAGCATTTT
TRBJ2-7	few	-	TRBV28	CASRAGQYEQYF	TGTGCCAGCCGGGCAGGGCAGTACGAGCAGTACTTC
TRBJ2-2	few	-	TRBV7-3	CASSLESGPNTGELFF	TGTGCCAGCAGCTTAGAGTCTGGTCCGAACACCGGGGAGCTGTTTTTT
TRBJ1-2	-	-	TRBV29-1	CSAGAGQIYGYTF	TGCAGCGCCGGAGCAGGGCAAATCTATGGCTACACCTTC
TRBJ1-3	-	-	TRBV4-1	CASSQTGQTHSGNTIYF	TGCGCCAGCAGCCAGACCGGACAGACCCACTCTGGAAACACCATATATTTT
TRBJ2-7	-	-	TRBV5-4	CASTYRGSYEQYF	TGTGCCAGCACCTATAGGGGATCCTACGAGCAGTACTTC
TRBJ1-5	once	TRBD1	TRBV18	CASSPDRGGNQPQHF	TGTGCCAGCTCTCCGGACAGGGGTGGCAATCAGCCCCAGCATTTT
TRBJ2-7	-	-	TRBV5-4	CASSLQRVPYEQYF	TGTGCCAGCAGCCTCCAGCGGGTCCCCTACGAGCAGTACTTC
TRBJ2-1	once	TRBD2	TRBV5-1	CASSLELAGGSYNEQFF	TGCGCCAGCAGCTTGGAACTAGCGGGAGGATCTTACAATGAGCAGTTCTTC
TRBJ2-1	-	-	TRBV24-1	CATSDRDSGNEQFF	TGTGCCACCAGTGACCGGGACTCAGGGAATGAGCAGTTCTTC
TRBJ2-1	-	TRBD2	TRBV18	CASSPGLAGGNEQFF	TGTGCCAGCTCACCTGGACTAGCGGGAGGTAATGAGCAGTTCTTC
TRBJ2-3	-	TRBD2	TRBV10-3	CAISVSGGDSGVTDTQYF	TGTGCCATCAGTGTATCCGGGGGAGATAGCGGGGTCACAGATACGCAGTATTTT
TRBJ2-7	-	TRBD2	TRBV10-3	CAIRPLAGGYEQYF	TGTGCCATCAGACCCCTAGCGGGAGGGTACGAGCAGTACTTC
TRBJ2-5	-	TRBD1	TRBV6-6	CASKNRGWSETQYF	TGTGCCAGCAAAAACAGGGGGTGGTCGGAGACCCAGTACTTC
TRBJ2-3	once	-	TRBV7-9	CASSSSTGLLRSDTQYF	TGTGCCAGCAGCTCCTCAACGGGACTCTTGCGTTCAGATACGCAGTATTTT
TRBJ1-2	-	TRBD1	TRBV6-5	CASSWDRGRPGYGYTF	TGTGCCAGCAGTTGGGACAGGGGGCGGCCTGGCTATGGCTACACCTTC
TRBJ1-1	-	-	TRBV6-5	CASSYFVETEAFF	TGTGCCAGCAGTTATTTCGTTGAGACTGAAGCTTTCTTT
TRBJ2-1	-	-	TRBV30	CAWSARTWRDEQFF	TGTGCCTGGAGTGCTCGGACTTGGAGGGATGAGCAGTTCTTC